One T cell receptor beta chain is described in this entry. The data are from a study of blood T cell repertoires in COVID-19. Study as a whole: Nucleic acid was either cDNA or gDNA, and it came from T cells, B-cell-depleted T cells, or PBMCs.

Original processing methods: Cell counts per sample came from amplifying reference gene primers. Profiling relied on immunoSEQ multiplex PCR, and the TCRdb table lists in-frame clones only, not all of them. The D gene and trimming were derived from the DNA, and the V and J assignments and clone size from that table. The sample lists approximately 180,000 clones; about 77% were seen once. V shed 5 bases and J shed 2 bases, with 14 bases lying between them. This CDR3 has 15 residues. The germline gives CDR1 MGHRA, CDR2 YSYEKL. Participant age was about 18 to 95 years, and participants resided in 20 to 30 US areas. Cohort assignment relied on participant-reported clinical history.

The sequence was obtained from a woman between 50 and 59 years old with acute COVID-19. The V gene is TRBV4-1, the J gene TRBJ2-3; D call uncertain. The specimen was PBMCs or T cells enriched from blood (not recorded which). CDR3 residues: CASSFRHFPTDTQYF. CDR3 nucleotides: TGCGCCAGCAGCTTTAGACATTTCCCCACAGATACGCAGTATTTT.